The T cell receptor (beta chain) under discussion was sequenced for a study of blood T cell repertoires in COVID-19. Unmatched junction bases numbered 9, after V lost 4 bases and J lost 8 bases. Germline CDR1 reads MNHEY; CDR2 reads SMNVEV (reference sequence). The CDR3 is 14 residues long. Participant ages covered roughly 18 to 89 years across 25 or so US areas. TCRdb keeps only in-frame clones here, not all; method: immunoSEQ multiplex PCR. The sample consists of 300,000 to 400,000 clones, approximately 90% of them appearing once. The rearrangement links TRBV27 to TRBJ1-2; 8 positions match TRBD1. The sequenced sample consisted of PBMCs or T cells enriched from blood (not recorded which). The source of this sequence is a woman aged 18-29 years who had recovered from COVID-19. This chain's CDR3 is CASSSGGSAGGYTF. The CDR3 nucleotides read TGTGCCAGCAGTTCAGGGGGCAGTGCGGGCGGCTACACCTTC.